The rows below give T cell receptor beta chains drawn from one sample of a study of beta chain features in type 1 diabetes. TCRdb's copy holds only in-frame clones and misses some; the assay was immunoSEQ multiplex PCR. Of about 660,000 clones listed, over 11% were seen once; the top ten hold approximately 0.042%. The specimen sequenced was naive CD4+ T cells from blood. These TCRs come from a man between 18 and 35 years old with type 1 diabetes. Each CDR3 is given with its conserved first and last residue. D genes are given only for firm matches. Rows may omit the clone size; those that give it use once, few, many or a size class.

CDR3nt: TGTGCCAGCAGTATAGGCAGTGCGGGGGAGCAGTACTTC
CDR3aa: CASSIGSAGEQYF
d_gene: -
abundance: -
v_gene: TRBV9
j_gene: TRBJ2-7

CDR3nt: TGTGCCTGGAGTGTAAGGAGCTCCTCTGGGGCCAACGTCCTGACTTTC
CDR3aa: CAWSVRSSSGANVLTF
d_gene: -
abundance: -
v_gene: TRBV30
j_gene: TRBJ2-6

CDR3nt: TGTGCCAGCAGCCGGCGGACAGGGGGCGGGTTCGAGCAGTACTTC
CDR3aa: CASSRRTGGGFEQYF
d_gene: TRBD1
abundance: -
v_gene: TRBV7-9
j_gene: TRBJ2-7

CDR3nt: TGCAGCGCCGGTCGGCGCAATGAGCAGTTCTTC
CDR3aa: CSAGRRNEQFF
d_gene: -
abundance: few
v_gene: TRBV29-1
j_gene: TRBJ2-1

CDR3nt: TGTGCCAGCAGCTTGGGCGACTACGAGCAGTACTTC
CDR3aa: CASSLGDYEQYF
d_gene: -
abundance: -
v_gene: TRBV5-6
j_gene: TRBJ2-7

CDR3nt: TGCAGCGTGGGGGAAAGTAATTCACCCCTCCACTTT
CDR3aa: CSVGESNSPLHF
d_gene: -
abundance: few
v_gene: TRBV29-1
j_gene: TRBJ1-6

CDR3nt: TGTGCCAGCAGTGAGTTACTAGCTACCAATGAGCAGTTCTTC
CDR3aa: CASSELLATNEQFF
d_gene: -
abundance: -
v_gene: TRBV2
j_gene: TRBJ2-1

CDR3nt: TGTGCCAGCAGCCGAACGACCGACAGGGTTGGTGGCTACACCTTC
CDR3aa: CASSRTTDRVGGYTF
d_gene: TRBD1
abundance: -
v_gene: TRBV6-5
j_gene: TRBJ1-2

CDR3nt: TGTGCCAGCAGTCCCACCGGGCTAGTCCGTGAGACCCAGTACTTC
CDR3aa: CASSPTGLVRETQYF
d_gene: -
abundance: -
v_gene: TRBV6-5
j_gene: TRBJ2-5

CDR3nt: TGCGCCAGCAGCTTGGACCAGGGTAGAGTCTATGGCTACACCTTC
CDR3aa: CASSLDQGRVYGYTF
d_gene: -
abundance: -
v_gene: TRBV5-1
j_gene: TRBJ1-2

CDR3nt: TGCAGCGTTGTAAGACTAGCGCCAGATACGCAGTATTTT
CDR3aa: CSVVRLAPDTQYF
d_gene: TRBD2
abundance: few
v_gene: TRBV29-1
j_gene: TRBJ2-3

CDR3nt: TGCAGCGTCACTAGCGGGGGTACAGATACGCAGTATTTT
CDR3aa: CSVTSGGTDTQYF
d_gene: TRBD2
abundance: few
v_gene: TRBV29-1
j_gene: TRBJ2-3

CDR3nt: TGTGCCAGCAGCTTGGAAGGAGGGCCGCGAGGTACCTACTTC
CDR3aa: CASSLEGGPRGTYF
d_gene: -
abundance: few
v_gene: TRBV5-6
j_gene: TRBJ2-7

CDR3nt: TGTGCCAGCAGCGTAGCGGTTGTGGCTTCGCAAGAGACCCAGTACTTC
CDR3aa: CASSVAVVASQETQYF
d_gene: -
abundance: -
v_gene: TRBV9
j_gene: TRBJ2-5

CDR3nt: TGTGCCAGCAGCCAAGTGGCAGGGGCGGCCTATGGCTACACCTTC
CDR3aa: CASSQVAGAAYGYTF
d_gene: -
abundance: -
v_gene: TRBV14
j_gene: TRBJ1-2

CDR3nt: TGCGCCAGCAGCTTGGGGCTACCCGGAGGGCCGATCGGGGAGCTGTTTTTT
CDR3aa: CASSLGLPGGPIGELFF
d_gene: -
abundance: few
v_gene: TRBV5-1
j_gene: TRBJ2-2

CDR3nt: TGTGCCATCAGGGACAGGGGCCGATCTGGGGCCAACGTCCTGACTTTC
CDR3aa: CAIRDRGRSGANVLTF
d_gene: TRBD1
abundance: -
v_gene: TRBV10-3
j_gene: TRBJ2-6

CDR3nt: TGTGCCTGGACAGCGAAACCGGGACTAAACTCTGGGGCCAACGTCCTGACTTTC
CDR3aa: CAWTAKPGLNSGANVLTF
d_gene: TRBD2
abundance: -
v_gene: TRBV30
j_gene: TRBJ2-6

CDR3nt: TGCGCCAGCAGCCGCGACTGGGCTATCGATGAGCAGTTCTTC
CDR3aa: CASSRDWAIDEQFF
d_gene: -
abundance: few
v_gene: TRBV5-1
j_gene: TRBJ2-1

CDR3nt: TGTGCCAGCAGTTTTTCCGACTACAATGAGCAGTTCTTC
CDR3aa: CASSFSDYNEQFF
d_gene: -
abundance: few
v_gene: TRBV27
j_gene: TRBJ2-1

CDR3nt: TGCGCCAGCAGCCAACCCCCGGGGGTTGTCACCGGGGAGCTGTTTTTT
CDR3aa: CASSQPPGVVTGELFF
d_gene: -
abundance: -
v_gene: TRBV5-1
j_gene: TRBJ2-2

CDR3nt: TGTGCCACCAGCAGAGCTGACCTTCGGACCCAGTACTTC
CDR3aa: CATSRADLRTQYF
d_gene: -
abundance: -
v_gene: TRBV15
j_gene: TRBJ2-5

CDR3nt: TGTGCCAGCAGCTTAGCGCCAGGAAACTATGGCTACACCTTC
CDR3aa: CASSLAPGNYGYTF
d_gene: -
abundance: -
v_gene: TRBV7-6
j_gene: TRBJ1-2

CDR3nt: TGCAGCTCCGCCGCTAGTTACTATAATTCACCCCTCCACTTT
CDR3aa: CSSAASYYNSPLHF
d_gene: -
abundance: few
v_gene: TRBV29-1
j_gene: TRBJ1-6

CDR3nt: TGCGCCAGCAGTCAACCCAGGCAGGCCTCTCCCCAGCATTTT
CDR3aa: CASSQPRQASPQHF
d_gene: -
abundance: few
v_gene: TRBV23-1
j_gene: TRBJ1-5

CDR3nt: TGTGCCAGCAGCCTCCTATCTAACTATGAGCAGTTCTTC
CDR3aa: CASSLLSNYEQFF
d_gene: -
abundance: few
v_gene: TRBV7-6
j_gene: TRBJ2-1

CDR3nt: TGCGCCAGCAGCTTTTTTAGCGGGAGCGTAAGGACCGGGGAGCTGTTTTTT
CDR3aa: CASSFFSGSVRTGELFF
d_gene: TRBD2
abundance: few
v_gene: TRBV5-1
j_gene: TRBJ2-2

CDR3nt: TGTGCCAGCAGAAGGGACGCCTACGAGCAGTACTTC
CDR3aa: CASRRDAYEQYF
d_gene: -
abundance: few
v_gene: TRBV2
j_gene: TRBJ2-7

CDR3nt: TGTGCCAGCGGATCACGGGACAGAAAAGCTTTCTTT
CDR3aa: CASGSRDRKAFF
d_gene: TRBD1
abundance: -
v_gene: TRBV7-2
j_gene: TRBJ1-1

CDR3nt: TGCGCCAGCAGCCGAATGAGGACCCCCGGGGATACGCAGTATTTT
CDR3aa: CASSRMRTPGDTQYF
d_gene: -
abundance: few
v_gene: TRBV4-3
j_gene: TRBJ2-3

CDR3nt: TGTGCCAGCTCACCGCGGGGGGATCAGCCCCAGCATTTT
CDR3aa: CASSPRGDQPQHF
d_gene: -
abundance: -
v_gene: TRBV18
j_gene: TRBJ1-5

CDR3nt: TGCGCCAGCAGCCAAATCTTGAGGGGGGAGCTGTTTTTT
CDR3aa: CASSQILRGELFF
d_gene: -
abundance: few
v_gene: TRBV4-1
j_gene: TRBJ2-2

CDR3nt: TGTGCCATCTCGCGGGGACAGGGGACCATGGATAGGCAGTACTTC
CDR3aa: CAISRGQGTMDRQYF
d_gene: TRBD1
abundance: -
v_gene: TRBV10-3
j_gene: TRBJ2-7

CDR3nt: TGTGCCAGCAGCTTAAGGACAGGGCCTAACGAGCAGTACTTC
CDR3aa: CASSLRTGPNEQYF
d_gene: TRBD1
abundance: few
v_gene: TRBV11-2
j_gene: TRBJ2-7

CDR3nt: TGTGCCAGCAGCCGGTACAGGCGTGAAGCTTTCTTT
CDR3aa: CASSRYRREAFF
d_gene: -
abundance: few
v_gene: TRBV5-4
j_gene: TRBJ1-1

CDR3nt: TGTGCCAGCAGCCACCGGGACAGGGGCTGGTGGGATGAGCAGTTCTTC
CDR3aa: CASSHRDRGWWDEQFF
d_gene: TRBD1
abundance: few
v_gene: TRBV5-7
j_gene: TRBJ2-1

CDR3nt: TGTGCCAGTAGCTCGAGAGTGCAGGACGACAATGAGCAGTTCTTC
CDR3aa: CASSSRVQDDNEQFF
d_gene: -
abundance: few
v_gene: TRBV19
j_gene: TRBJ2-1

CDR3nt: TGTGCCAGCAGTCTGGAGACCTACGAGCAGTACTTC
CDR3aa: CASSLETYEQYF
d_gene: -
abundance: -
v_gene: TRBV28
j_gene: TRBJ2-7

CDR3nt: TGTGCCGGTGGAGCTTACAATGAGCAGTTCTTC
CDR3aa: CAGGAYNEQFF
d_gene: -
abundance: -
v_gene: TRBV7-9
j_gene: TRBJ2-1

CDR3nt: TGTGCCACCGGAGGGCAGGGACGAACTGAAGCTTTCTTT
CDR3aa: CATGGQGRTEAFF
d_gene: -
abundance: few
v_gene: TRBV2
j_gene: TRBJ1-1

CDR3nt: TGCGCCAGCAGTACCGGGACTAGCGGGATCGACACCGGGGAGCTGTTTTTT
CDR3aa: CASSTGTSGIDTGELFF
d_gene: TRBD2
abundance: -
v_gene: TRBV5-1
j_gene: TRBJ2-2

CDR3nt: TGTGCCTGGAGTACGGGGGCTAATGAAAAACTGTTTTTT
CDR3aa: CAWSTGANEKLFF
d_gene: -
abundance: few
v_gene: TRBV30
j_gene: TRBJ1-4

CDR3nt: TGTGCCAGCAGCTTATTCGGAGGAAATGAAAAACTGTTTTTT
CDR3aa: CASSLFGGNEKLFF
d_gene: -
abundance: -
v_gene: TRBV7-2
j_gene: TRBJ1-4

CDR3nt: TGCGCCAGCAGCCACACGGGACAGGGAACCAATGAGCAGTTCTTC
CDR3aa: CASSHTGQGTNEQFF
d_gene: TRBD1
abundance: few
v_gene: TRBV4-1
j_gene: TRBJ2-1

CDR3nt: TGTGCCAGCAGATGGGCTCGGGGGACCCAGTACTTC
CDR3aa: CASRWARGTQYF
d_gene: -
abundance: -
v_gene: TRBV28
j_gene: TRBJ2-5